One and the same sample provided the 32 T cell receptor beta chains below, sequenced in a study of molecular identifiers for immune sequencing clone quantification. Via MiXCR, TCRdb re-called the PCR reads, giving one row per CDR3 protein. The profile shows about 97,000 distinct CDR3 sequences, approximately 24% of them singletons. Source material: naive CD8+ T cells from blood, with Jurkat cell RNA spiked in. Subset of the sample: FACS-sorted CD8+CD4-CCR7+CD45RA+ naive T cells. These receptors were collected from a human donor in good health. Some libraries in this study had Jurkat cell RNA spiked in.

This clonotype was recorded at least ten times. CDR3: CASSQDSGQLYGYTF. In nucleotides, the CDR3 is TGCGCCAGCAGCCAAGACTCGGGACAGCTCTATGGCTACACCTTC. The chain couples TRBV4-1 to TRBJ1-2; 7 positions match TRBD1. The J segment lost 4 bases and the V segment lost 0 bases, leaving 5 bases of the junction unmatched. The CDR3 runs to 15 residues. Germline loops: CDR1 MGHRA, CDR2 YSYEKL.

In its sample, this clonotype was seen a few times. The rearrangement joins TRBV19 to TRBJ2-1, with 7 bases identical to TRBD2. CDR3 length: 16 amino acids. Trimming at V came to 2 bases and at J to 5 bases, leaving 9 bases not matched to a gene. CDR1 is LNHDA, CDR2 SQIVND, per germline (reference sequence). CDR3 nucleotide sequence: TGTGCCAGTAGTATATGGCTAGCGGAAGCCGACAATGAGCAGTTCTTC. Its translation: CASSIWLAEADNEQFF.

The gene calls are TRBV27 and TRBJ2-7; D ambiguous. CDR1 is MNHEY, CDR2 SMNVEV, per germline (reference sequence). Trimming left V 4 bases short and J 0 bases short, with 13 bases between. The CDR3 spans 15 residues. In DNA form, the CDR3 reads TGTGCCAGCAGTTGGGCCGGGCGGAGCTCCTACGAGCAGTACTTC. Translation: CASSWAGRSSYEQYF.

The sample holds many counts of this clonotype. The chain couples TRBV12-3 or TRBV12-4 to TRBJ2-7; a weak D match, TRBD1 (5 bases). There are 12 residues in the CDR3. Trimming shortened V by 8 bases and J by 2 bases, and 10 bases separated the two germline ends. CDR3: CASGAVPYEQYF. The CDR3 bases are TGTGCCAGCGGGGCCGTCCCCTACGAGCAGTACTTC.

This clonotype was picked up many times. This rearrangement joins TRBV5-4 to TRBJ1-1, with no clear D. This CDR3 is 12 amino acids long. The V and J ends lost 4 bases and 3 bases respectively, with 7 bases between them. The V gene's germline CDR1 is SGHNT and CDR2 YYREEE (reference sequence). The CDR3 DNA sequence: TGTGCCAGCAGCGTAAGGGACACTGAAGCTTTCTTT. Translation gives CASSVRDTEAFF. Full variable domain (outside the CDR3, taken from reference TRBV5-4 and TRBJ1-1): ETGVTQSPTHLIKTRGQQVTLRCSSQSGHNTVSWYQQALGQGPQFIFQYYREEENGRGNFPPRFSGLQFPNYSSELNVNALELDDSALYLCASSVRDTEAFFGQGTRLTVV.

This clonotype showed up many times. The chain carries TRBV7-9 and TRBJ2-7, with D possibly matching TRBD2 (6 bases). CDR1 and CDR2 (germline): SEHNR, FQNEAQ (reference sequence). Trimming pared 4 bases from V and 3 bases from J, leaving 13 bases between. CDR3 length equals 14 residues. The CDR3 sequence is CASSSGLRFYEQYF. CDR3 nucleotide sequence: TGTGCCAGCAGCTCGGGACTTCGCTTCTACGAGCAGTACTTC. The full variable domain, in which reference TRBV7-9 and TRBJ2-7 provide the parts outside the CDR3, is DTGVSQNPRHKITKRGQNVTFRCDPISEHNRLYWYRQTLGQGPEFLTYFQNEAQLEKSRLLSDRFSAERPKGSFSTLEIQRTEQGDSAMYLCASSSGLRFYEQYFGPGTRLTVT.

In its sample, this clonotype was seen many times. V gene TRBV4-1 combines with J gene TRBJ1-5, with 9 nucleotides matching TRBD1. With V trimmed by 0 bases and J by 5 bases, 5 bases remained unmatched. The CDR3 extends over 16 amino acids. CDR1 is MGHRA, CDR2 YSYEKL, per germline. CDR3 residues: CASSQEGQGPHQPQHF. As DNA, the CDR3 is TGCGCCAGCAGCCAAGAGGGACAGGGTCCCCATCAGCCCCAGCATTTT.

This clonotype has a count of ten or more. The rearrangement uses TRBV6-2 or TRBV6-3 and TRBJ1-1; D may be TRBD1 (5 bases). The V and J ends lost 4 bases and 1 base respectively, with 10 bases between them. CDR1 MNHEY and CDR2 SVGEGT come from the germline V gene. The CDR3 has 14 residues. The chain's CDR3 is CASSFGHTNTEAFF. The CDR3 nucleotides read TGTGCCAGCAGTTTTGGACACACGAACACTGAAGCTTTCTTT.

Notes on this clonotype: A much larger clone differs from this one at a single base, so this may be a read error. The chain carries TRBV6-5 and TRBJ2-2; tentatively, D is TRBD2 (6 bases). Germline CDR1 is MNHEY and CDR2 is SVGAGI. This CDR3 comprises 15 residues. The V gene lost 10 bases and the J gene lost 7 bases, with 22 bases spanning the gap. CDR3 sequence (DNA): TGTGCCACCACATCCGGGAGTCGTGTTAACGGGGAGCTGTTTTTT. Residues: CATTSGSRVNGELFF.

This clonotype was found many times. This rearrangement joins TRBV12-3 or TRBV12-4 to TRBJ2-6; TRBD1 matches 8 bases. Trimming at V came to 4 bases and at J to 0 bases, leaving 2 bases not matched to a gene. The CDR3 is 16 residues long. DNA for the CDR3: TGTGCCAGCAGTTGGGGACAGGTCTCTGGGGCCAACGTCCTGACTTTC. This codes for CASSWGQVSGANVLTF.

This clonotype was recorded at least ten times. V usage is TRBV19 and J usage is TRBJ1-1; tentatively, D is TRBD1 (6 bases). V dropped 5 bases and J dropped 4 bases, with 14 bases sitting between them. The CDR3 is 14 residues long. Per germline, CDR1 LNHDA and CDR2 SQIVND (reference sequence). CDR3 DNA sequence: TGTGCCAGTAGTCGAGGGGGAGTCGGCACTGAAGCTTTCTTT. Residues: CASSRGGVGTEAFF.

This clonotype has more than one count but fewer than ten. The chain couples TRBV7-9 to TRBJ2-1; D is uncertain. This CDR3 is built from 12 residues. From germline, CDR1 is SEHNR and CDR2 FQNEAQ (reference sequence). V lost 1 base and J lost 8, with 6 bases in between. The CDR3 nucleotides read TGTGCCAGCAGCTTAGACAGCTATGAGCAGTTCTTC. Residues: CASSLDSYEQFF.

This clonotype was observed at least ten times. This chain links TRBV11-2 with TRBJ1-1; a possible D gene is TRBD1 (5 bases). Germline CDR1 is SGHAT and CDR2 is FQNNGV. This CDR3 contains 15 residues. The ends were cut back, 4 bases at V and 6 bases at J, with 18 bases in the middle. The CDR3 is CASSSLGTDGAEAFF. DNA of the CDR3: TGTGCCAGCAGCTCGTTAGGGACGGATGGAGCTGAAGCTTTCTTT. The whole variable domain, filled in from reference TRBV11-2 and TRBJ1-1, reads EAGVAQSPRYKIIEKRQSVAFWCNPISGHATLYWYQQILGQGPKLLIQFQNNGVVDDSQLPKDRFSAERLKGVDSTLKIQPAKLEDSAVYLCASSSLGTDGAEAFFGQGTRLTVV.

A word on this clonotype: A much larger clone differs by one base, so this may be a read error. The conserved phenylalanine or tryptophan is not found at the CDR3 terminus, so this likely reflects a read error. The J gene is TRBJ2-7, the V gene TRBV27, with 8 bases matching TRBD1. The germline gives CDR1 MNHEY, CDR2 SMNVEV (reference sequence). V lost 4 bases, J lost 5 bases, and 4 bases stayed unmatched. The CDR3 has 13 amino acids. CDR3: CASSSDRGHEQYS. CDR3 DNA sequence: TGTGCCAGCAGTTCCGACAGGGGCCACGAGCAGTACTCC.

Many counts were recorded for this clonotype. V and J are TRBV9 and TRBJ1-5; D call uncertain. Germline V gene sequence: CDR1 SGDLS, CDR2 YYNGEE. The V end lost 3 bases, the J end lost 1 base, and 5 bases lay between the germline ends. This CDR3 has 13 amino acids. The CDR3 loop reads CASSGGSNQPQHF. CDR3 DNA: TGTGCCAGCAGCGGCGGAAGCAATCAGCCCCAGCATTTT. Variable domain in full (rest from reference TRBV9 and TRBJ1-5): DSGVTQTPKHLITATGQRVTLRCSPRSGDLSVYWYQQSLDQGLQFLIQYYNGEERAKGNILERFSAQQFPDLHSELNLSSLELGDSALYFCASSGGSNQPQHFGDGTRLSIL.

About this clonotype itself: At one of its ends the junction is not consistent with the germline gene, which may arise from a read error. The rearrangement links TRBV7-9 to TRBJ2-1, with D possibly TRBD1 on 5 matching bases. Germline V lookup: CDR1 SEHNR, CDR2 FQNEAQ (reference sequence). This CDR3 has 14 amino acids. The CDR3 DNA follows: TGTGCCAGCAGCTTTCCTGGGGCTTACAATGAGCAGCTCTTC. Its protein product is CASSFPGAYNEQLF.

This clonotype occurred many times. The rearrangement joins TRBV4-3 to TRBJ2-7, with D possibly matching TRBD2 (5 bases). V was clipped by 4 bases and J by 3 bases, with 13 bases between them. The CDR3 extends over 14 amino acids. Germline lookup yields CDR1 LGHNA and CDR2 YSLEER. The CDR3 nucleotides read TGCGCCAGCAGCCGAGAACTAGAAATCTACGAGCAGTACTTC. Translation: CASSRELEIYEQYF.

In this sample, this clonotype turned up a few times. This sequence joins TRBV20-1 and TRBJ1-4; 7 bases map to TRBD1. The V gene end was trimmed by 6 bases and the J gene end by 8 bases; junction bases not matched to a gene: 18. The germline V gene encodes CDR1 DFQATT and CDR2 SNEGSKA (reference sequence). The CDR3 length is 16 residues. The CDR3 DNA sequence: TGCAGTGCCAGAAATCGAAAAGGGACAGTCCACGAAAAACTGTTTTTT. It encodes CSARNRKGTVHEKLFF.

In its sample, this clonotype was seen many times. The rearrangement joins TRBV2 to TRBJ2-7, with 7 bases identical to TRBD2. V dropped 1 base and J dropped 0; count of bases not matched to a gene: 9. This CDR3 has 17 residues. The V gene's germline CDR1 is SNHLY and CDR2 FYNNEI. The CDR3 DNA sequence: TGTGCCAGCAGTGAAGGCGATCCGGCTAGCGGCTCCTACGAGCAGTACTTC. Amino acid sequence: CASSEGDPASGSYEQYF.

In this sample, this clonotype turned up many times. V gene TRBV6-5 combines with J gene TRBJ2-3; 14 bases align to TRBD2. There are 19 residues in the CDR3. V was clipped by 2 bases and J by 2 bases; unmatched bases: 9. Looked up from germline, CDR1 is MNHEY and CDR2 is SVGAGI. As DNA, the CDR3 is TGTGCCAGCAGTTACGGACGGGGACTAGCGGGGGCTTACACAGATACGCAGTATTTT. Residues: CASSYGRGLAGAYTDTQYF.

V usage is TRBV27 and J usage is TRBJ2-3; 8 positions match TRBD2. This CDR3 has 18 residues. Unmatched junction bases numbered 16, after V lost 6 bases and J lost 2 bases. CDR1 is MNHEY, CDR2 SMNVEV, per germline (reference sequence). For the CDR3, the DNA is TGTGCCAGCAGCCCTGGTTCGGTGAGCGGGAGCCCCACAGATACGCAGTATTTT. It codes for CASSPGSVSGSPTDTQYF.

Worth noting for this clonotype: A much larger clonotype is one base distant, so this may be a read error. V gene TRBV20-1 combines with J gene TRBJ2-6; D may be TRBD1 (6 bases). This CDR3 is built from 14 residues. The V gene's germline CDR1 is DFQATT and CDR2 SNEGSKA (reference sequence). The CDR3: CSAFGGAGADVLTF. The CDR3 DNA reads TGCAGTGCTTTTGGGGGCGCTGGGGCCGACGTCCTGACTTTC.

This clonotype was detected only a few times. The genes are TRBV19 and TRBJ1-6; D gene ambiguous. In germline, CDR1 is LNHDA, CDR2 SQIVND (reference sequence). The CDR3 consists of 13 residues. V was trimmed by 5 bases and J by 10 bases, leaving 12 bases between them. CDR3 nucleotides: TGTGCCAGTAGTTCCCCCGGAGGGTCACCCCTCCACTTT. This encodes CASSSPGGSPLHF. Full variable domain (rest looked up from reference TRBV19 and TRBJ1-6): DGGITQSPKYLFRKEGQNVTLSCEQNLNHDAMYWYRQDPGQGLRLIYYSQIVNDFQKGDIAEGYSVSREKKESFPLTVTSAQKNPTAFYLCASSSPGGSPLHFGNGTRLTVT.

This clonotype was counted at least ten times. The rearrangement joins TRBV28 to TRBJ2-3; unclear D gene. This CDR3 has 16 residues. The V and J ends lost 4 bases and 6 bases respectively, with 20 bases between them. The V gene's germline CDR1 is MDHEN and CDR2 SYDVKM. The CDR3 coding sequence is TGTGCCAGCAGTTCCGCGGTCTCCTCCAACTGGGATACGCAGTATTTT. It encodes CASSSAVSSNWDTQYF. Filled out from reference TRBV28 and TRBJ2-3, the complete variable domain reads DVKVTQSSRYLVKRTGEKVFLECVQDMDHENMFWYRQDPGLGLRLIYFSYDVKMKEKGDIPEGYSVSREKKERFSLILESASTNQTSMYLCASSSAVSSNWDTQYFGPGTRLTVL.

A word on this clonotype: A much larger clonotype is one base distant, so this may be a read error. The chain is built from TRBV10-1 and TRBJ2-7; D gene ambiguous. This CDR3 is 14 amino acids long. CDR1 and CDR2 (germline): WNHNN, SYGVQD (reference sequence). With 8 bases removed from V and 2 bases from J, the gap between germline ends came to 16 bases. CDR3 in DNA: TGCGCCAGCGGAAAGGCCCCCGGGCCCTACGAGCAGTACTTC. Amino acid sequence: CASGKAPGPYEQYF.

The V call is TRBV6-2 or TRBV6-3, the J call TRBJ2-5, with a tentative D call TRBD1 (5 bases). Trimming removed 6 bases from V and 0 bases from J, with 8 bases in between. There are 13 residues in the CDR3. Looked up from germline, CDR1 is MNHEY and CDR2 is SVGEGT. This chain's CDR3 is CASRGQNQETQYF. The CDR3 bases are TGTGCCAGCAGAGGACAAAACCAAGAGACCCAGTACTTC.

This chain links TRBV5-1 with TRBJ2-1; D is ambiguous. V was cut by 0 bases and J by 0 bases, with 10 bases left in between. The CDR3 has 16 amino acids. Germline V gives CDR1 SGHRS, CDR2 YFSETQ. The CDR3 sequence is CASSLGSASSYNEQFF. In nucleotides, the CDR3 is TGCGCCAGCAGCTTGGGAAGCGCGAGCTCCTACAATGAGCAGTTCTTC.

This clonotype was seen ten or more times. The V call is TRBV12-3 or TRBV12-4, the J call TRBJ2-5; D may be TRBD2 (5 bases). This CDR3 is 14 amino acids long. Trimming left V 6 bases short and J 2 bases short, with 13 bases between. The CDR3 is CASSSITRQETQYF. The CDR3 nucleotides are TGTGCCAGCAGCTCGATTACTAGGCAAGAGACCCAGTACTTC.

This clonotype occurred a few times. At one end, the junction sequence differs from germline, possibly due to a read error. The chain joins TRBV6-6 to TRBJ2-2; no clear D gene. The germline CDR1 and CDR2 sequences are MNHNY and SVGAGI (reference sequence). The CDR3 length is 17 residues. For the CDR3, the DNA is TGTGCCGGCAGCTTCACTCCCCCCGAAGGATCACCCGGGGAGCTGTTTTTT. This sequence encodes CAGSFTPPEGSPGELFF.

This clonotype occurred many times. CDR3 bases: TGTGCCAGCAGCCGAACCCCGGGGGCGGTGACAGATACGCAGTATTTT. Translating gives CASSRTPGAVTDTQYF. The chain has TRBV6-1 and TRBJ2-3; tentatively, D is TRBD1 or TRBD2 (6 bases each). The CDR3 is made up of 16 amino acids. The V gene's germline CDR1 is MNHNS and CDR2 SASEGT. Trimming stripped 6 bases from V and 3 bases from J, with 19 bases between.

This clonotype was counted at least ten times. The chain links TRBV5-1 to TRBJ1-1; D remains unclear. In germline, CDR1 is SGHRS, CDR2 YFSETQ. V lost 0 bases to trimming and J lost 2 bases, with 5 bases between them. The CDR3 contains 13 residues. The CDR3 spells CASSLARNTEAFF. CDR3 nucleotides: TGCGCCAGCAGCTTGGCCAGAAACACTGAAGCTTTCTTT.

This clonotype occurred many times. The chain couples TRBV4-1 to TRBJ2-3, with no clear D. Germline-derived CDR1 and CDR2 are MGHRA and YSYEKL. CDR3 length: 15 residues. Trimming took 0 bases from V and 4 from J, leaving 11 bases between them. CDR3 amino acids: CASSQDSPRSDTQYF. DNA of the CDR3: TGCGCCAGCAGCCAAGATTCCCCTAGATCAGATACGCAGTATTTT.